This passage covers 13 T cell receptor beta chains from one sample sequenced in a study of cytotoxic CD8 clonotypes in ibrutinib-treated CLL. Only in-frame clones appear in the TCRdb table, and some are missing; sequencing was by immunoSEQ multiplex PCR. The data show roughly 45,000 clones, about 69% seen once. Specimen: PBMCs, collected after 24 months of ibrutinib treatment. Receptors originate from a human donor with chronic lymphocytic leukemia.

The chain uses TRBV5-1 and TRBJ1-5; D gene uncertain. Germline-derived CDR1 and CDR2 are SGHRS and YFSETQ. The CDR3 is made up of 18 amino acids. V was shortened by 0 bases and J by 4 bases, with 20 bases between the two germline ends. The CDR3 DNA is TGCGCCAGCAGCTTGGGCCTCGGCAGCGGAAATCTTAATCAGCCCCAGCATTTT. Amino acids: CASSLGLGSGNLNQPQHF.

The V gene is TRBV2, the J gene TRBJ2-3; either TRBD1 or TRBD2 may supply D (6 bases each). V was cut by 4 bases and J by 0 bases, with 11 bases left in between. Germline CDR1 is SNHLY and CDR2 is FYNNEI. The CDR3 sequence is 15 residues long. The chain's CDR3 is CASSGTGASTDTQYF. The DNA for the CDR3 is TGTGCCAGCAGTGGGACGGGGGCCAGCACAGATACGCAGTATTTT.

The chain recombines TRBV5-1 with TRBJ1-6, with a possible D match to TRBD1 (5 bases). The CDR3 is made up of 13 amino acids. From germline, CDR1 is SGHRS and CDR2 YFSETQ. With 4 bases removed from V and 18 bases from J, the gap between germline ends came to 20 bases. Here the CDR3 reads CASSPDRGAQAHF. The CDR3 nucleotides are TGCGCCAGCAGCCCTGATAGAGGGGCCCAGGCCCACTTT.

V gene TRBV18 combines with J gene TRBJ2-6; possibly TRBD1 or TRBD2 for D (5 bases each). V was clipped by 5 bases and J by 2 bases, with 10 bases between them. Germline V gives CDR1 KGHSH, CDR2 LQKENI. The CDR3 is made up of 15 amino acids. The CDR3: CASSDQGAGANVLTF. CDR3 in DNA: TGTGCCAGCTCAGATCAGGGAGCTGGGGCCAACGTCCTGACTTTC.

This CDR3 reads CASSLGEGSYNEQFF. The CDR3 bases are TGTGCCAGCAGCTTAGGGGAGGGCTCTTACAATGAGCAGTTCTTC. The chain joins TRBV13 to TRBJ2-1; a possible D gene is TRBD2 (6 bases). This CDR3 is 15 amino acids long. The germline V gene encodes CDR1 PRHDT and CDR2 FYEKMQ (reference sequence). V was trimmed by 0 bases and J by 4 bases, leaving 10 bases between them.

This rearrangement joins TRBV25-1 to TRBJ2-5; 12 bases are a match to TRBD1. This CDR3 has 13 residues. V dropped 8 bases and J dropped 5; count of bases not matched to a gene: 3. Per germline, CDR1 MGHDK and CDR2 SYGVNS. The CDR3, as DNA: TGTGCCAGCGGGACAGGGGGCTTGGAGACCCAGTACTTC. It yields the protein CASGTGGLETQYF. The full variable domain, with the rest looked up from reference TRBV25-1 and TRBJ2-5, is EADIYQTPRYLVIGTGKKITLECSQTMGHDKMYWYQQDPGMELHLIHYSYGVNSTEKGDLSSESTVSRIRTEHFPLTLESARPSHTSQYLCASGTGGLETQYFGPGTRLLVL.

The V and J genes are TRBV27 and TRBJ2-2; D is perhaps TRBD1 (6 bases). V lost 3 bases and J lost 1, with 12 bases in between. The CDR3 is 16 residues long. In germline, CDR1 is MNHEY, CDR2 SMNVEV (reference sequence). CDR3 DNA sequence: TGTGCCAGCAGTTTTCTTGGGACATTGAACACCGGGGAGCTGTTTTTT. Its protein product is CASSFLGTLNTGELFF.

This chain connects TRBV9 to TRBJ1-4, with TRBD1 identical over 7 bases. Germline values: CDR1 SGDLS, CDR2 YYNGEE. The ends lost 0 bases at V and 8 bases at J; junction bases unmatched: 7. The CDR3 loop spans 15 amino acids. CDR3 residues: CASSVGGGPEEKLFF. In DNA, the CDR3 is TGTGCCAGCAGCGTAGGAGGGGGCCCAGAGGAAAAACTGTTTTTT.

The rearrangement joins TRBV4-1 to TRBJ2-7; 7 nucleotides line up with TRBD2. The CDR3 extends over 15 amino acids. Looked up from germline, CDR1 is MGHRA and CDR2 is YSYEKL. V trimming: 2 bases; J trimming: 4 bases; junction bases outside the gene matches: 8. The CDR3: CASSQWALAPYEQYF. The CDR3 bases are TGCGCCAGCAGCCAATGGGCACTAGCGCCTTACGAGCAGTACTTC.

A single count supports this clone. The V call is TRBV15, the J call TRBJ2-1; 10 positions match TRBD2. The V segment lost 4 bases and the J segment 0 bases; nucleotides outside the gene matches: 3. This CDR3 region has 16 residues. Germline-derived CDR1 and CDR2 are LNHNV and YYDKDF (reference sequence). This CDR3 reads CATSTSSGSSYNEQFF. CDR3 in DNA: TGTGCCACCAGCACCTCTAGCGGGAGCTCCTACAATGAGCAGTTCTTC.

The CDR3 spells CASSGGGNQPQHF. The DNA of the CDR3 is TGTGCCAGCAGTGGGGGGGGCAATCAGCCCCAGCATTTT. The chain links TRBV7-2 to TRBJ1-5; D is possibly TRBD1 (5 bases). The germline V and J ends were trimmed by 6 bases and 2 bases, with 8 bases remaining between them. The germline V gene encodes CDR1 SGHTA and CDR2 FQGNSA. The CDR3 sequence is 13 residues long.

The chain is built from TRBV5-1 and TRBJ2-6, with 7 bases matching TRBD1. Trimming cost V 4 bases and J 1 base; bases outside gene matches: 14. There are 19 residues in the CDR3. Germline CDR1 and CDR2: SGHRS and YFSETQ. CDR3 in DNA: TGCGCCAGCAGCGTAGAGATCACCCGGGGACAGTCTGGGGCCAACGTCCTGACTTTC. Residues: CASSVEITRGQSGANVLTF. Based on the CDR3 plus reference TRBV5-1 and TRBJ2-6, the full variable domain is KAGVTQTPRYLIKTRGQQVTLSCSPISGHRSVSWYQQTPGQGLQFLFEYFSETQRNKGNFPGRFSGRQFSNSRSEMNVSTLELGDSALYLCASSVEITRGQSGANVLTFGAGSRLTVL.

J is TRBJ2-7 and V is TRBV5-1; 7 nucleotides agree with TRBD1. J lost 7 bases, V lost 0 bases, and 10 bases had no gene match. Germline CDR1 SGHRS, CDR2 YFSETQ. CDR3 length: 15 amino acids. CDR3 DNA: TGCGCCAGCAGCTTGGAGACAGGGCCATCCCGGGAGCAGTACTTC. The encoded protein is CASSLETGPSREQYF.